One and the same sample provided the 23 T cell receptor beta chains below, sequenced in a study of blood T cell repertoires in COVID-19. Sequenced by immunoSEQ multiplex PCR; TCRdb stores in-frame clones only, minus some. The data show some 20,000 clones, approximately 90% seen once. The specimen sequenced was peripheral blood. These receptors were taken from a human donor in a cohort sampled during active COVID-19.

The chain employs TRBV28 and TRBJ1-1; D is perhaps TRBD1 (5 bases). V was pared by 8 bases and J by 4 bases, with 14 bases between. The germline CDR1 and CDR2 sequences are MDHEN and SYDVKM. The CDR3 length is 13 residues. The CDR3 DNA sequence: TGTGCCAGCCTCACGACGGGGGGCACTGAAGCTTTCTTT. It is translated as CASLTTGGTEAFF.

The gene calls are TRBV9 and TRBJ2-1; 7 positions match TRBD1. Per the germline V gene, CDR1 is SGDLS and CDR2 is YYNGEE. The V segment lost 0 bases and the J segment 6 bases; nucleotides outside the gene matches: 6. This CDR3 region has 15 residues. For the CDR3, the DNA is TGTGCCAGCAGCGTAGTCGGGACAGCGAGCAATGAGCAGTTCTTC. Translation gives CASSVVGTASNEQFF.

This sequence joins TRBV6-5 and TRBJ1-1; TRBD1 agrees at 10 bases. Germline-derived CDR1 and CDR2 are MNHEY and SVGAGI. There are 14 residues in the CDR3. V lost 6 bases, J lost 5 bases, and 6 bases stayed unmatched. CDR3: CASRRQGAGTEAFF. The CDR3, as DNA: TGTGCCAGCAGACGACAGGGGGCGGGAACTGAAGCTTTCTTT.

This clone was observed once. V gene TRBV6-5 combines with J gene TRBJ1-2; weak D call: TRBD1 (6 bases). Deletions cut 8 bases from V and 3 bases from J, with 10 bases between. This CDR3 region has 12 residues. In germline, CDR1 is MNHEY, CDR2 SVGAGI. CDR3 sequence (DNA): TGTGCCAGCCCGGGGGGCGACTATGGCTACACCTTC. Translation gives CASPGGDYGYTF.

The chain links TRBV14 to TRBJ2-2; unclear D gene. The CDR3 runs 14 residues. From germline, CDR1 is SGHDN and CDR2 FVKESK. V was clipped by 4 bases and J by 1 base, with 7 bases between them. CDR3 sequence: CASSLQLNTGELFF. The CDR3 DNA reads as TGTGCCAGCAGCCTACAGCTGAACACCGGGGAGCTGTTTTTT.

J is TRBJ2-7 and V is TRBV30; D is possibly TRBD2 (5 bases). The germline gives CDR1 GTSNPN, CDR2 SVGIG (reference sequence). The V and J ends lost 2 bases and 2 bases respectively, with 13 bases between them. This CDR3 comprises 14 residues. The DNA of the CDR3 is TGTGCCTGGAGTTTGCCAGAGGGAACCTACGAGCAGTACTTC. This translates into CAWSLPEGTYEQYF.

CDR3 sequence reads: CSASDFSYEQYF. The CDR3 DNA reads TGCAGTGCTAGTGACTTCTCCTACGAGCAGTACTTC. The rearrangement links TRBV20-1 to TRBJ2-7; D remains unclear. Trimming shortened V by 3 bases and J by 0 bases, and 6 bases separated the two germline ends. The germline V gene encodes CDR1 DFQATT and CDR2 SNEGSKA (reference sequence). CDR3 length: 12 residues.

The V gene is TRBV11-2, the J gene TRBJ2-7, with unresolved D. CDR1 is SGHAT and CDR2 is FQNNGV in the germline V gene. The V gene lost 0 bases and the J gene lost 7 bases, with 16 bases spanning the gap. The length of the CDR3 is 15 residues. In DNA form, the CDR3 reads TGTGCCAGCAGCTTAGAAGTCTATCTAGGCTGGGAGCAGTACTTC. This encodes CASSLEVYLGWEQYF. Full variable domain (remainder filled in from reference TRBV11-2 and TRBJ2-7): EAGVAQSPRYKIIEKRQSVAFWCNPISGHATLYWYQQILGQGPKLLIQFQNNGVVDDSQLPKDRFSAERLKGVDSTLKIQPAKLEDSAVYLCASSLEVYLGWEQYFGPGTRLTVT.

This clone was seen only once. V is TRBV5-5 and J is TRBJ1-6; tentative D call: TRBD1 (6 bases). Germline lookup yields CDR1 SGHKS and CDR2 YYEKEE (reference sequence). The germline V and J ends were trimmed by 4 bases and 6 bases, with 14 bases remaining between them. This CDR3 spans 15 amino acids. The CDR3 region is CASSRAGGPNSPLHF. CDR3 sequence (DNA): TGTGCCAGCAGCCGGGCGGGGGGGCCTAATTCACCCCTCCACTTT.

In nucleotides, the CDR3 is TGTGCCAGCTCAGAGGTACAGGGGTTAGATAACTATGGCTACACCTTC. Translated, it gives CASSEVQGLDNYGYTF. The chain joins TRBV9 to TRBJ1-2; TRBD1 aligns across 7 bases. Per the germline V gene, CDR1 is SGDLS and CDR2 is YYNGEE. V was pared by 7 bases and J by 1 base, with 13 bases of the junction left unmatched. The CDR3 extends over 16 amino acids.

This rearrangement joins TRBV3-1 (or the pseudogene TRBV3-2) to TRBJ2-7; no clear D. Germline assignment: CDR1 LGHDT and CDR2 YNNKEL (reference sequence). V lost 3 bases and J 3 bases, leaving 12 bases between the germline ends. The CDR3 has 14 amino acids. As DNA, the CDR3 is TGTGCCAGCAGCCAGGTTTCTAGTTACTACGAGCAGTACTTC. The encoded protein is CASSQVSSYYEQYF.

The chain links TRBV6-1 to TRBJ1-6, with a weak D call TRBD1 (5 bases). The V gene lost 2 bases and the J gene lost 7 bases, with 12 bases spanning the gap. The CDR3 is 15 residues long. The germline CDR1 and CDR2 sequences are MNHNS and SASEGT. CDR3 DNA: TGTGCCAGCAGTGAACTCGGCAGGGCCAATTCACCCCTCCACTTT. Translation gives CASSELGRANSPLHF.

This clone was seen a handful of times. This rearrangement joins TRBV4-2 to TRBJ2-3; 15 nucleotides align to TRBD2. J lost 0 bases, V lost 4 bases, and 5 bases had no gene match. Germline lookup yields CDR1 LGHNA and CDR2 YNFKEQ. The CDR3 consists of 18 residues. The CDR3 DNA sequence: TGTGCCAGCAGCCCGGGACTAGCGGGAGGACCTAGCACAGATACGCAGTATTTT. Its protein product is CASSPGLAGGPSTDTQYF.

This clone was counted between two and nine times. The chain couples TRBV5-1 to TRBJ2-7; 8 positions match TRBD2. J was trimmed by 5 bases and V by 4 bases; bases with no gene match: 11. Germline CDR1 and CDR2: SGHRS and YFSETQ. CDR3 length: 15 residues. This CDR3 is CASSTNRPAGDEQYF. CDR3 DNA sequence: TGCGCCAGCAGCACTAATCGTCCAGCGGGAGACGAGCAGTACTTC.

The rearrangement uses TRBV9 and TRBJ1-3; the D gene is possibly TRBD1 (6 bases). This CDR3 contains 15 residues. Germline values: CDR1 SGDLS, CDR2 YYNGEE. The V gene lost 4 bases and the J gene lost 0 bases, with 11 bases spanning the gap. The CDR3: CASSLGTPSGNTIYF. The CDR3 nucleotides are TGTGCCAGCAGCCTGGGGACACCCTCTGGAAACACCATATATTTT.

This chain uses TRBV27 with TRBJ1-2; 7 bases are shared with TRBD1. The CDR3 spans 14 residues. The trim removed 3 bases at V and 6 bases at J, leaving 7 bases unmatched. Germline V gene data show CDR1 as MNHEY and CDR2 as SMNVEV (reference sequence). CDR3 nucleotide sequence: TGTGCCAGCAGTTTTTGGGACAGCTTGGATGGCTACACCTTC. Its translation: CASSFWDSLDGYTF.

The chain joins TRBV9 to TRBJ2-3; TRBD2 matches 14 bases. Germline V lookup: CDR1 SGDLS, CDR2 YYNGEE. With V trimmed by 0 bases and J by 2 bases, 14 bases remained unmatched. The CDR3 extends over 21 amino acids. The CDR3 spells CASSVVGEGLAGEAFTDTQYF. For the CDR3, the DNA is TGTGCCAGCAGCGTAGTTGGGGAGGGACTAGCGGGAGAGGCGTTCACAGATACGCAGTATTTT.

The rearrangement uses TRBV29-1 and TRBJ2-7; 10 nucleotides align to TRBD2. The CDR3 covers 14 residues. Germline assignment: CDR1 SQVTM and CDR2 ANQGSEA. With 4 bases clipped from V and 0 bases from J, the junction kept 3 bases outside the gene matches. The CDR3 is CSVGLAGLSYEQYF. CDR3 nucleotide sequence: TGCAGCGTTGGACTAGCGGGCCTCTCCTACGAGCAGTACTTC.

The rearrangement joins TRBV13 to TRBJ2-7, with 10 nucleotides matching TRBD1. The CDR3 loop spans 12 amino acids. The germline CDR1 and CDR2 sequences are PRHDT and FYEKMQ (reference sequence). Trimming at V came to 5 bases and at J to 6 bases, leaving 1 base not matched to a gene. This CDR3 reads CASSRTGGEQYF. DNA of the CDR3: TGTGCCAGCAGCCGGACAGGGGGCGAGCAGTACTTC.

CDR3 coding DNA: TGTGCCAGCTCACTTTCCGGGACAGGGAGGGACTACGAGCAGTACTTC. This codes for CASSLSGTGRDYEQYF. This chain links TRBV18 with TRBJ2-7, with TRBD1 matching over 9 bases. The CDR3 loop spans 16 amino acids. Germline CDR1 and CDR2: KGHSH and LQKENI. Trimming at V came to 4 bases and at J to 3 bases, leaving 10 bases not matched to a gene.

The chain employs TRBV19 and TRBJ2-3; 11 bases are shared with TRBD2. The CDR3 has 17 residues. Germline CDR1 LNHDA, CDR2 SQIVND (reference sequence). V lost 3 bases to trimming and J lost 4 bases; unmatched junction nucleotides: 9. Here the CDR3 reads CASSMGTSGSRSDTQYF. The CDR3 DNA reads as TGTGCCAGTAGTATGGGAACTAGCGGGAGCCGGTCAGATACGCAGTATTTT.

The V gene is TRBV5-1, the J gene TRBJ2-3; 7 positions agree with TRBD2. Germline V gene data show CDR1 as SGHRS and CDR2 as YFSETQ. The junction had 6 bases not matched to a gene; V was cut back by 0 bases and J by 5 bases. The CDR3 spans 15 residues. The CDR3 loop is CASSLEAGEGDTQYF. CDR3 in DNA: TGCGCCAGCAGCTTGGAGGCGGGAGAGGGAGATACGCAGTATTTT.

This chain links TRBV10-3 with TRBJ2-7, with 8 positions matching TRBD2. The CDR3 totals 15 residues. After removal of 4 bases from V and 0 bases from J, the junction contained 5 bases not matched to a gene. Germline CDR1 ENHRY, CDR2 SYGVKD. The CDR3 nucleotides read TGTGCCATCAGTGGATCGAGCGGGAGCTCCTACGAGCAGTACTTC. This encodes CAISGSSGSSYEQYF.